Below are 26 T cell receptor beta chains sequenced from a single sample in a study of CD8+ T cells in alopecia areata. TCR sequencing used cDNA made by reverse transcription of extracted RNA. Measured with immunoSEQ multiplex PCR; TCRdb has only the in-frame clones, and not every one. The table has around 180,000 clones, roughly three fifths seen once. Stated treatment: oral pan-JAK inhibitor, 5-10 mg twice daily. The sample in question was CD4+ T cells sorted from blood, obtained between weeks 47 and 50, from a patient treated with tofacitinib. Every receptor here comes from a human donor with alopecia areata.

This clone has more than one count but fewer than ten. The chain employs TRBV10-3 and TRBJ1-2, with 11 bases aligning to TRBD1. Trimming cost V 1 base and J 10 bases; bases outside gene matches: 2. CDR3 length equals 13 residues. CDR1 is ENHRY and CDR2 is SYGVKD in the germline V gene. The CDR3 sequence is CAISEWGQGDYTF. CDR3 DNA: TGTGCCATCAGTGAGTGGGGACAGGGGGACTACACCTTC.

This clone was counted only a few times. V is TRBV2 and J is TRBJ1-2; 7 positions agree with TRBD1. CDR3 length: 15 residues. Looked up from germline, CDR1 is SNHLY and CDR2 is FYNNEI. Losses at the gene ends were 5 bases for V and 0 bases for J; bases not matched to a gene: 6. The CDR3 coding sequence is TGTGCCAGCAGTCGGGACAGAACCTCTAACTATGGCTACACCTTC. This encodes CASSRDRTSNYGYTF.

The V and J genes are TRBV4-3 and TRBJ2-6, with D uncertain. The CDR3 loop spans 15 amino acids. CDR1 and CDR2 from the germline V gene are LGHNA and YSLEER. The V end lost 0 bases, the J end lost 10 bases, and 13 bases lay between the germline ends. CDR3 sequence (DNA): TGCGCCAGCAGCCAAGAGTGGGGTACGACGAACGTCCTGACTTTC. Translating it yields CASSQEWGTTNVLTF.

V gene TRBV18 combines with J gene TRBJ1-1, with a tentative D call TRBD1 (5 bases). Deletions cut 6 bases from V and 4 bases from J, with 15 bases between. Germline CDR1 reads KGHSH; CDR2 reads LQKENI. CDR3 length: 14 residues. CDR3 coding DNA: TGTGCCAGCTCTCCCCTTCGGGGGGGCACTGAAGCTTTCTTT. This codes for CASSPLRGGTEAFF.

In DNA, the CDR3 is TGCAGTGCTATAAAAGGGAACGAGCAGTACTTC. Translation: CSAIKGNEQYF. The chain recombines TRBV20-1 with TRBJ2-7; D remains ambiguous. This CDR3 comprises 11 residues. Germline loops: CDR1 DFQATT, CDR2 SNEGSKA (reference sequence). Deletions cut 4 bases from V and 5 bases from J, with 9 bases between.

The rearrangement uses TRBV13 and TRBJ2-5; possibly TRBD2 for D (5 bases). This CDR3 contains 11 residues. Germline values: CDR1 PRHDT, CDR2 FYEKMQ (reference sequence). Trimming left V 5 bases short and J 4 bases short, with 5 bases between. The CDR3 DNA sequence: TGTGCCAGCAGCCGGGGAGAGACCCAGTACTTC. Translated, it gives CASSRGETQYF.

This sequence joins TRBV27 and TRBJ1-2, with 8 bases aligning to TRBD1. V dropped 2 bases and J dropped 4; count of bases not matched to a gene: 6. The CDR3 has 15 amino acids. The germline CDR1 and CDR2 sequences are MNHEY and SMNVEV (reference sequence). DNA of the CDR3: TGTGCCAGCAGTTTAAGGGAGACAGGGGCCTATGGCTACACCTTC. Translated: CASSLRETGAYGYTF.

For the CDR3, the DNA is TGCGCCAGCAGCCAAGGACAGGGTCCCTCCTACGAGCAGTACTTC. Its protein is CASSQGQGPSYEQYF. J is TRBJ2-7 and V is TRBV4-1; TRBD1 matches 7 bases. Germline-derived CDR1 and CDR2 are MGHRA and YSYEKL. The trim removed 1 base at V and 0 bases at J, leaving 3 bases unmatched. The CDR3 contains 15 residues.

This clone was seen only a few times. V is TRBV9 and J is TRBJ2-3, with D hard to call. The germline V and J ends were trimmed by 1 base and 4 bases, with 7 bases remaining between them. CDR1 SGDLS and CDR2 YYNGEE come from the germline V gene. The CDR3 has 13 residues. CDR3 amino acids: CASSVYGPDTQYF. Here the CDR3 DNA reads TGTGCCAGCAGCGTATATGGGCCAGATACGCAGTATTTT.

V gene TRBV29-1 combines with J gene TRBJ1-1; D remains ambiguous. V was shortened by 7 bases and J by 6 bases, with 12 bases between the two germline ends. Germline loops: CDR1 SQVTM, CDR2 ANQGSEA. CDR3 size: 11 residues. CDR3 loop: CSARNLAEAFF. The CDR3 DNA reads TGCAGCGCCAGGAATTTGGCTGAAGCTTTCTTT. Based on the CDR3 plus reference TRBV29-1 and TRBJ1-1, the full variable domain is SAVISQKPSRDICQRGTSLTIQCQVDSQVTMMFWYRQQPGQSLTLIATANQGSEATYESGFVIDKFPISRPNLTFSTLTVSNMSPEDSSIYLCSARNLAEAFFGQGTRLTVV.

This clone occurred a few times. V is TRBV29-1 and J is TRBJ2-3; D might be TRBD1 (6 bases). The V end was cut by 7 bases, the J end by 6 bases, with 14 bases between. Germline loops: CDR1 SQVTM, CDR2 ANQGSEA. The CDR3 is 12 residues long. The CDR3 loop reads CSAQGDGDTQYF. DNA for the CDR3: TGCAGCGCACAGGGCGATGGGGATACGCAGTATTTT.

This clone was counted only a few times. The genes are TRBV7-2 and TRBJ1-1; TRBD1 might be the D (5 bases). Germline lookup yields CDR1 SGHTA and CDR2 FQGNSA. The CDR3 is 14 residues long. The V and J ends lost 5 bases and 4 bases respectively, with 14 bases between them. CDR3: CASSPTRGGTEAFF. CDR3 coding DNA: TGTGCCAGCAGCCCCACCCGGGGGGGCACTGAAGCTTTCTTT.

The V call is TRBV7-2, the J call TRBJ2-3; D may be TRBD1 (6 bases). Trimming removed 6 bases from V and 3 bases from J, with 10 bases in between. Germline V gives CDR1 SGHTA, CDR2 FQGNSA. This CDR3 contains 13 residues. CDR3 residues: CASRQTGTDTQYF. The CDR3 region has the DNA TGTGCCAGCAGGCAAACAGGGACAGATACGCAGTATTTT.

Comment on this clone: A much larger clone sits a single nucleotide away, making a read error possible. The genes are TRBV7-9 and TRBJ1-2; D uncertain. V dropped 1 base and J dropped 2 bases, with 5 bases sitting between them. Germline CDR1 is SEHNR and CDR2 is FQNEAQ (reference sequence). This CDR3 spans 13 amino acids. The CDR3 sequence is CASSLEMNYGYTF. Written as DNA, the CDR3 is TGTGCCAGCAGCTTAGAGATGAACTATGGCTACACCTTC.

The chain recombines TRBV29-1 with TRBJ1-1, with a tentative D call TRBD1 (5 bases). Per the germline V gene, CDR1 is SQVTM and CDR2 is ANQGSEA. The ends were cut back, 6 bases at V and 1 base at J, with 12 bases in the middle. CDR3 length: 13 amino acids. CDR3 DNA sequence: TGCAGCGTCGCGGGACGGTGGAACACTGAAGCTTTCTTT. It encodes CSVAGRWNTEAFF.

The CDR3 here is CASHPGTANSPLHF. The CDR3, as DNA: TGTGCCAGTCATCCCGGGACCGCTAATTCACCCCTCCACTTT. The chain couples TRBV6-5 to TRBJ1-6, with D perhaps TRBD1 (5 bases). From germline, CDR1 is MNHEY and CDR2 SVGAGI. V lost 9 bases and J lost 6, with 15 bases in between. This CDR3 is built from 14 residues.

The chain carries TRBV10-3 and TRBJ1-2; D gene unclear. Looked up from germline, CDR1 is ENHRY and CDR2 is SYGVKD. The CDR3 spans 12 residues. Trimming took off 3 bases at V and 2 bases at J, with 4 bases between the two ends. The CDR3 is CAISDTNYGYTF. The CDR3 DNA sequence: TGTGCCATCAGTGATACGAACTATGGCTACACCTTC.

The chain combines TRBV25-1 with TRBJ2-1; TRBD1 matches 7 bases. The CDR3 totals 16 residues. V lost 5 bases to trimming and J lost 2 bases; unmatched junction nucleotides: 9. Germline V gene sequence: CDR1 MGHDK, CDR2 SYGVNS. In DNA, the CDR3 is TGTGCCAGCAGTTACCGAGGGACAGCCCCCTACAATGAGCAGTTCTTC. This translates into CASSYRGTAPYNEQFF.

The chain combines TRBV15 with TRBJ2-1; D remains ambiguous. Trimming shortened V by 0 bases and J by 2 bases, and 2 bases separated the two germline ends. The CDR3 has 13 amino acids. CDR1 is LNHNV and CDR2 is YYDKDF in the germline V gene (reference sequence). The CDR3 protein is CATSRDTYNEQFF. The CDR3 nucleotides are TGTGCCACCAGCAGAGATACCTACAATGAGCAGTTCTTC.

The chain has TRBV29-1 and TRBJ2-5, with D uncertain. This CDR3 is 12 amino acids long. Deletions cut 7 bases from V and 2 bases from J, with 11 bases between. Germline CDR1 SQVTM, CDR2 ANQGSEA. CDR3 residues: CSAGRQQETQYF. The CDR3 nucleotides are TGCAGCGCCGGGCGGCAGCAAGAGACCCAGTACTTC.

This clone was picked up a small number of times. The J gene is TRBJ2-3, the V gene TRBV7-8; D gene uncertain. Germline V gene data show CDR1 as SGHVS and CDR2 as FQNEAQ. V gave up 5 bases and J gave up 3 bases, with 6 bases separating them. This CDR3 comprises 12 residues. In DNA form, the CDR3 reads TGTGCCAGCAGCGATATAACAGATACGCAGTATTTT. This sequence encodes CASSDITDTQYF.

This sequence joins TRBV7-2 and TRBJ2-2; 8 nucleotides align to TRBD2. Germline V gives CDR1 SGHTA, CDR2 FQGNSA. J gave up 0 bases and V 4 bases, and 4 bases lay outside the gene matches. CDR3 length equals 16 residues. The CDR3 DNA sequence: TGTGCCAGCAGCTCCACTAGCGGTGCGAACACCGGGGAGCTGTTTTTT. Translation gives CASSSTSGANTGELFF.

CDR3: CASSILGAQQETQYF. In DNA form, the CDR3 reads TGTGCCAGTAGTATACTGGGGGCACAACAAGAGACCCAGTACTTC. V usage is TRBV19 and J usage is TRBJ2-5, with D possibly matching TRBD1 (6 bases). The CDR3 is made up of 15 amino acids. The germline CDR1 and CDR2 sequences are LNHDA and SQIVND (reference sequence). Trimming took 2 bases from V and 2 from J, leaving 12 bases between them.

The rearrangement uses TRBV4-3 and TRBJ2-1, with TRBD2 as a possible D gene (5 bases). The CDR3 is made up of 17 amino acids. CDR1 and CDR2 (germline): LGHNA, YSLEER. Trimming shortened V by 0 bases and J by 5 bases, and 17 bases separated the two germline ends. CDR3 sequence: CASSQDISGNPHNEQFF. The CDR3 DNA is TGCGCCAGCAGCCAAGATATTTCGGGGAATCCTCACAATGAGCAGTTCTTC.

V is TRBV25-1 and J is TRBJ1-6; D is uncertain. CDR1 is MGHDK and CDR2 is SYGVNS in the germline V gene. The CDR3 loop spans 11 amino acids. Trimming took 2 bases from V and 12 from J, leaving 5 bases between them. CDR3 nucleotide sequence: TGTGCCAGCAGTGAAGCGGGACCCCTCCACTTT. It translates to CASSEAGPLHF.

The DNA for the CDR3 is TGTGCCTGGAGTCCGGGACAGACTCAGCCCCAGCATTTT. Translating gives CAWSPGQTQPQHF. This sequence joins TRBV30 and TRBJ1-5; 7 positions agree with TRBD1. The CDR3 has 13 amino acids. The junction had 4 bases not matched to a gene; V was cut back by 2 bases and J by 6 bases. Germline loops: CDR1 GTSNPN, CDR2 SVGIG (reference sequence).